Presented here are 13 T cell receptor beta chains from one specimen sequenced in a study of post-analysis software for immune sequencing data. Study results and limitations: When patients were compared with controls, a handful of TRBV segments were more frequent, TRBV5-6, TRBV5-1 and TRBV20-1 among them.

Sequencing libraries made from TCR beta cDNA carried unique molecular identifiers. TCRdb processed the PCR reads anew with MiXCR; each CDR3 protein has one entry. The sample has about 500,000 distinct CDR3 sequences, approximately 46% seen once. Antigen specificity for these receptors is unknown. The source material was blood. These receptors were obtained from a girl aged 5-17 years with multiple sclerosis.

The gene calls are TRBV10-2 and TRBJ2-7; tentative D call: TRBD1 (5 bases). V gave up 5 bases and J gave up 1 base, with 12 bases separating them. Per germline, CDR1 WSHSY and CDR2 SAAADI. This CDR3 has 14 residues. This CDR3 is CASSRSQASYEQYF. The CDR3, as DNA: TGCGCCAGCAGTCGGTCACAGGCATCCTACGAGCAGTACTTC.

The table lists this clonotype with a few counts. This chain links TRBV4-2 with TRBJ2-3, with TRBD1 as a possible D gene (5 bases). V dropped 3 bases and J dropped 3 bases, with 13 bases sitting between them. This CDR3 has 15 amino acids. Germline assignment: CDR1 LGHNA and CDR2 YNFKEQ. CDR3 coding DNA: TGTGCCAGCAGCCACGAAGGGGCACCTACAGATACGCAGTATTTT. It translates to CASSHEGAPTDTQYF.

V and J are TRBV30 and TRBJ2-7; D may be TRBD1 (6 bases). This CDR3 has 15 amino acids. V gave up 8 bases and J gave up 0 bases, with 20 bases separating them. Germline-derived CDR1 and CDR2 are GTSNPN and SVGIG (reference sequence). The CDR3 nucleotides read TGTGCCCTTGGGACACCGAGAACTGGCTCCTACGAGCAGTACTTC. Its translation is CALGTPRTGSYEQYF.

Details on this clonotype: One end of the junction varies from germline; a read error may be responsible. The chain uses TRBV7-2 and TRBJ1-2; 10 bases are a match to TRBD1. The CDR3 runs 17 residues. Looked up from germline, CDR1 is SGHTA and CDR2 is FQGNSA. CDR3 in amino acids: CASSIMDRGSSVYSYTF. The CDR3 DNA is TGTGCCAGCAGCATAATGGACAGGGGGTCGTCTGTCTATAGCTACACCTTC.

The chain recombines TRBV7-3 with TRBJ2-5; D unclear. This CDR3 contains 13 residues. Per germline, CDR1 SGHTA and CDR2 FQGTGA. The V end lost 8 bases, the J end lost 7 bases, and 17 bases lay between the germline ends. Here the CDR3 DNA reads TGTGCCAGCGCATCGGACCTAGGCGGGACCCAGTACTTC. It yields the protein CASASDLGGTQYF.

This rearrangement joins TRBV5-1 to TRBJ1-2, with no clear D. Germline CDR1 SGHRS, CDR2 YFSETQ. The CDR3 has 13 amino acids. Trimming pared 7 bases from V and 2 bases from J, leaving 12 bases between. CDR3 region: CASWGERNYGYTF. The CDR3 nucleotides read TGCGCCAGCTGGGGAGAAAGAAACTATGGCTACACCTTC.

The rearrangement uses TRBV28 and TRBJ2-3; TRBD2 is a possible D gene (7 bases). The CDR3 runs to 15 residues. The germline V gene encodes CDR1 MDHEN and CDR2 SYDVKM. V lost 2 bases and J lost 3, with 12 bases in between. CDR3 sequence: CASSLRGGGTDTQYF. CDR3 DNA sequence: TGTGCCAGCAGTTTAAGAGGGGGGGGAACAGATACGCAGTATTTT.

CDR3 in amino acids: CASSSRPGTSGRAFEQFF. The CDR3 DNA sequence: TGTGCCAGCAGCTCGCGACCCGGGACTAGCGGGAGGGCCTTTGAGCAGTTCTTC. J is TRBJ2-1 and V is TRBV7-2, with 16 bases aligning to TRBD2. The trim removed 4 bases at V and 9 bases at J, leaving 12 bases unmatched. The CDR3 consists of 18 residues. Germline V gene sequence: CDR1 SGHTA, CDR2 FQGNSA.

This sequence joins TRBV5-1 and TRBJ2-1; D unclear. This CDR3 region has 13 residues. The V end lost 3 bases, the J end lost 2 bases, and 6 bases lay between the germline ends. Germline V gene data show CDR1 as SGHRS and CDR2 as YFSETQ. Here the CDR3 DNA reads TGCGCCAGCAGCTCTAGGCCCTACAATGAGCAGTTCTTC. This sequence encodes CASSSRPYNEQFF. Full variable domain (missing parts from reference TRBV5-1 and TRBJ2-1): KAGVTQTPRYLIKTRGQQVTLSCSPISGHRSVSWYQQTPGQGLQFLFEYFSETQRNKGNFPGRFSGRQFSNSRSEMNVSTLELGDSALYLCASSSRPYNEQFFGPGTRLTVL.

This clonotype was detected once. The rearrangement joins TRBV2 to TRBJ2-5; possible D gene TRBD1, 6 bases. CDR1 is SNHLY, CDR2 FYNNEI, per germline. The length of the CDR3 is 14 residues. V lost 0 bases and J lost 9, with 14 bases in between. The CDR3 sequence: CASSEARTAGAQYF. In nucleotides, the CDR3 is TGTGCCAGCAGTGAAGCGCGGACAGCTGGGGCCCAGTACTTC. The whole variable domain, filled in from reference TRBV2 and TRBJ2-5, reads EPEVTQTPSHQVTQMGQEVILRCVPISNHLYFYWYRQILGQKVEFLVSFYNNEISEKSEIFDDQFSVERPDGSNFTLKIRSTKLEDSAMYFCASSEARTAGAQYFGPGTRLLVL.

V and J are TRBV29-1 and TRBJ1-4; 9 nucleotides agree with TRBD1. Germline-derived CDR1 and CDR2 are SQVTM and ANQGSEA. V shed 6 bases and J 8 bases; nucleotides not matched to a gene: 4. CDR3 length: 12 residues. CDR3 amino acids: CSVGQGREKLFF. DNA of the CDR3: TGCAGCGTGGGACAGGGAAGGGAAAAACTGTTTTTT.

V gene TRBV25-1 combines with J gene TRBJ2-1, with 9 nucleotides matching TRBD2. Matching the DNA end better, TRBJ2-7 makes the J call doubtful. This CDR3 has 16 residues. CDR1 MGHDK and CDR2 SYGVNS come from the germline V gene. The CDR3 region is CASSRAGGPLSYEQYF. CDR3 DNA: TGTGCCAGCAGTCGGGCGGGGGGGCCCCTATCCTACGAGCAGTACTTC.

This clonotype came up once. The V and J genes are TRBV28 and TRBJ2-7; 7 nucleotides match TRBD1. The CDR3 is made up of 14 amino acids. The junction had 10 bases not matched to a gene; V was cut back by 9 bases and J by 2 bases. Per the germline V gene, CDR1 is MDHEN and CDR2 is SYDVKM. CDR3 DNA sequence: TGTGCCAGTCTCTCTGGGACAGATGCCTACGAGCAGTACTTC. Translating gives CASLSGTDAYEQYF.